A single sample gave rise to the 28 T cell receptor beta chains below, sequenced in a study of T cells in Graves' hyperthyroidism and ophthalmopathy. It was RNA transcripts that yielded the amplified TCR beta CDR3 regions. During a first-round RT-PCR of the TCR CDR3, the HTBI primer set was used. A single record per CDR3 protein comes from TCRdb applying MiXCR to the multiplex PCR reads. The data show 600,000 to 650,000 distinct CDR3 sequences, 20% seen once. Sample: blood. Receptor source: a man under 40 with Graves' ophthalmopathy.

This clonotype was detected only a few times. V usage is TRBV28 and J usage is TRBJ2-7, with D unresolved. The ends were cut back, 3 bases at V and 4 bases at J, with 10 bases in the middle. CDR3 size: 13 residues. From germline, CDR1 is MDHEN and CDR2 SYDVKM. The DNA for the CDR3 is TGTGCCAGCAGTTTCTCCACGCGATACGAGCAGTACTTC. It encodes CASSFSTRYEQYF.

The chain carries TRBV10-3 and TRBJ2-2; unclear D gene. The CDR3 consists of 12 residues. The V gene's germline CDR1 is ENHRY and CDR2 SYGVKD. V shed 7 bases and J shed 4 bases, with 7 bases lying between them. Written as DNA, the CDR3 is TGTGCCATCACCGTAGGCACCGGGGAGCTGTTTTTT. This sequence encodes CAITVGTGELFF.

The V and J genes are TRBV7-2 and TRBJ2-2; D gene unclear. This CDR3 region has 15 residues. Trimming took 4 bases from V and 1 from J, leaving 10 bases between them. Germline V gives CDR1 SGHTA, CDR2 FQGNSA. CDR3 DNA sequence: TGTGCCAGCAGCTCCCGAGTGCAGAACACCGGGGAGCTGTTTTTT. Amino acid sequence: CASSSRVQNTGELFF. The entire variable domain, with the rest obtained from reference TRBV7-2 and TRBJ2-2, is as follows: GAGVSQSPSNKVTEKGKDVELRCDPISGHTALYWYRQSLGQGLEFLIYFQGNSAPDKSGLPSDRFSAERTGGSVSTLTIQRTQQEDSAVYLCASSSRVQNTGELFFGEGSRLTVL.

This clonotype was observed at least ten times. The genes are TRBV7-9 and TRBJ2-1, with 10 bases aligning to TRBD2. The CDR3 is 15 residues long. The V and J ends lost 1 base and 10 bases, in that order; junction bases with no gene match: 7. Germline loops: CDR1 SEHNR, CDR2 FQNEAQ (reference sequence). CDR3 nucleotide sequence: TGTGCCAGCAGCTTAGGGGCGCTAGCGGGAGACGAGCAGTTCTTC. Translation: CASSLGALAGDEQFF.

This clonotype came up many times. V and J are TRBV15 and TRBJ1-1; D gene ambiguous. Trimming cost V 0 bases and J 6 bases, with 11 bases left between them. Germline CDR1 reads LNHNV; CDR2 reads YYDKDF (reference sequence). The CDR3 covers 14 residues. The chain's CDR3 is CATSRDRPGPEAFF. The CDR3 DNA follows: TGTGCCACCAGCAGAGATCGCCCAGGTCCTGAAGCTTTCTTT.

A word on this clonotype: A read error may explain this, as a much larger clone is one base away. This chain uses TRBV12-3 or TRBV12-4 with TRBJ1-6; TRBD1 matches 8 bases. The CDR3 length is 16 residues. The chain's CDR3 is CAGSSTFDRGNSPLHF. Written as DNA, the CDR3 is TGTGCCGGCAGTTCTACTTTCGACAGGGGAAATTCACCCCTCCACTTT.

In its sample, this clonotype was seen many times. This chain uses TRBV5-1 with TRBJ2-7; TRBD1 matches 8 bases. From germline, CDR1 is SGHRS and CDR2 YFSETQ. The CDR3 is 16 residues long. The junction had 7 bases not matched to a gene; V was cut back by 0 bases and J by 2 bases. DNA for the CDR3: TGCGCCAGCAGCTTGGGGCCAGGGGGCGCCCCCTACGAGCAGTACTTC. Translating gives CASSLGPGGAPYEQYF. The whole variable domain, remainder taken from reference TRBV5-1 and TRBJ2-7, is KAGVTQTPRYLIKTRGQQVTLSCSPISGHRSVSWYQQTPGQGLQFLFEYFSETQRNKGNFPGRFSGRQFSNSRSEMNVSTLELGDSALYLCASSLGPGGAPYEQYFGPGTRLTVT.

The chain recombines TRBV6-6 with TRBJ2-7; 7 nucleotides align to TRBD1. This CDR3 region has 14 residues. Germline V gene sequence: CDR1 MNHNY, CDR2 SVGAGI (reference sequence). V gave up 0 bases and J gave up 3 bases; unmatched junction bases: 2. The CDR3 protein is CASSYSTGFYEQYF. The CDR3 DNA is TGTGCCAGCAGTTACTCGACAGGGTTCTACGAGCAGTACTTC.

V is TRBV28 and J is TRBJ2-7; D ambiguous. Germline loops: CDR1 MDHEN, CDR2 SYDVKM. Trimming pared 11 bases from V and 0 bases from J, leaving 11 bases between. The CDR3 is 12 residues long. The CDR3 region is CASTRNSYEQYF. The CDR3 nucleotides are TGTGCCTCCACGCGGAACTCCTACGAGCAGTACTTC.

This clonotype was counted a few times. The chain couples TRBV10-3 to TRBJ1-1, with 7 bases fitting TRBD1. The CDR3 loop spans 15 amino acids. Germline V gene data show CDR1 as ENHRY and CDR2 as SYGVKD. Germline trimming cut 10 bases from V and 0 bases from J; bases unmatched to any gene: 11. DNA for the CDR3: TGTGCCACCTCCAGACAGGGAATAATGAACACTGAAGCTTTCTTT. This gives the protein CATSRQGIMNTEAFF.

This clonotype showed up just a few times. The V and J genes are TRBV5-5 and TRBJ2-5; D call uncertain. CDR3 length: 13 amino acids. Germline CDR1 reads SGHKS; CDR2 reads YYEKEE (reference sequence). V shed 0 bases and J shed 3 bases, with 6 bases lying between them. CDR3 residues: CASSLEAKETQYF. Written as DNA, the CDR3 is TGTGCCAGCAGCTTGGAGGCCAAAGAGACCCAGTACTTC.

This clonotype has only a few counts. This chain uses TRBV7-3 with TRBJ2-1; D ambiguous. With 2 bases removed from V and 0 bases from J, the gap between germline ends came to 5 bases. This CDR3 spans 14 amino acids. Germline V gives CDR1 SGHTA, CDR2 FQGTGA. The CDR3 sequence: CASSLDHSYNEQFF. The CDR3 DNA reads TGTGCCAGCAGCTTAGACCACTCCTACAATGAGCAGTTCTTC. The variable domain in full, completed from reference TRBV7-3 and TRBJ2-1, reads GAGVSQTPSNKVTEKGKYVELRCDPISGHTALYWYRQSLGQGPEFLIYFQGTGAADDSGLPNDRFFAVRPEGSVSTLKIQRTERGDSAVYLCASSLDHSYNEQFFGPGTRLTVL.

This clonotype was detected a few times. V usage is TRBV24-1 and J usage is TRBJ2-1; 15 nucleotides agree with TRBD2. This CDR3 has 18 amino acids. Losses at the gene ends were 4 bases for V and 9 bases for J; bases not matched to a gene: 12. CDR1 is KGHDR, CDR2 SFDVKD, per germline. The DNA for the CDR3 is TGTGCCACCAGTGAGCTCCCGGGACTAGCGGGAGGAGAAGTTGAGCAGTTCTTC. It codes for CATSELPGLAGGEVEQFF.

This clonotype was counted ten times or more. The chain carries TRBV19 and TRBJ2-5; D remains ambiguous. Germline V gene data show CDR1 as LNHDA and CDR2 as SQIVND (reference sequence). The CDR3 loop spans 13 amino acids. The V and J ends lost 3 bases and 4 bases respectively, with 9 bases between them. The CDR3 here is CASSIFYGETQYF. The CDR3 nucleotides are TGTGCCAGTAGTATTTTCTACGGAGAGACCCAGTACTTC.

The chain couples TRBV10-3 to TRBJ1-3, with D perhaps TRBD1 (6 bases). Germline loops: CDR1 ENHRY, CDR2 SYGVKD. V dropped 0 bases and J dropped 7 bases, with 13 bases sitting between them. The length of the CDR3 is 15 residues. The CDR3, as DNA: TGTGCCATCAGTGAGTCAACAGGGAGGTGGAACACCATATATTTT. As protein: CAISESTGRWNTIYF.

The rearrangement joins TRBV5-1 to TRBJ1-1; 9 bases line up with TRBD1. J gave up 7 bases and V 0 bases, and 10 bases lay outside the gene matches. Germline loops: CDR1 SGHRS, CDR2 YFSETQ. The CDR3 runs 16 residues. CDR3 DNA sequence: TGCGCCAGCAGCTTGGTGGGGGACAGGGTTTCGGATGAAGCTTTCTTT. It codes for CASSLVGDRVSDEAFF.

In its sample, this clonotype was seen many times. V and J are TRBV20-1 and TRBJ2-1; no clear D gene. CDR1 and CDR2 from the germline V gene are DFQATT and SNEGSKA (reference sequence). This CDR3 comprises 12 residues. With 8 bases removed from V and 5 bases from J, the gap between germline ends came to 13 bases. CDR3 nucleotide sequence: TGCAGTTCCAACGACTTCCACAATGAGCAGTTCTTC. Protein: CSSNDFHNEQFF.

This chain joins TRBV6-1 and TRBJ1-2; D gene ambiguous. Trimming pared 8 bases from V and 6 bases from J, leaving 7 bases between. Germline V gene data show CDR1 as MNHNS and CDR2 as SASEGT. This CDR3 is 10 amino acids long. The CDR3 nucleotides read TGTGCCAGCCTGAGGAATGGCTACACCTTC. It is translated as CASLRNGYTF.

The chain employs TRBV6-5 and TRBJ2-4, with 14 positions matching TRBD2. CDR3 length: 15 amino acids. The trim removed 5 bases at V and 6 bases at J, leaving 3 bases unmatched. CDR1 is MNHEY, CDR2 SVGAGI, per germline. The CDR3 loop reads CASSTGTSGRNIQYF. In DNA, the CDR3 is TGTGCCAGCAGTACTGGGACTAGCGGGAGAAACATTCAGTACTTC.

The chain uses TRBV7-9 and TRBJ1-1; D might be TRBD1 (6 bases). The CDR3 length is 12 residues. The ends were cut back, 7 bases at V and 11 bases at J, with 17 bases in the middle. Germline CDR1 reads SEHNR; CDR2 reads FQNEAQ (reference sequence). Here the CDR3 DNA reads TGTGCCAGCACCGAGGGGGGAGGGAGGGCTTTCTTT. This sequence encodes CASTEGGGRAFF.

In this sample, this clonotype turned up many times. The CDR3 reads CASSFVSGANVLTF. The DNA of the CDR3 is TGTGCCAGCAGTTTCGTCTCTGGGGCCAACGTCCTGACTTTC. The chain uses TRBV28 and TRBJ2-6; D call uncertain. Germline V lookup: CDR1 MDHEN, CDR2 SYDVKM. V was clipped by 3 bases and J by 0 bases, with 3 bases between them. This CDR3 contains 14 residues.

The sample holds a few counts of this clonotype. The chain recombines TRBV6-2 or TRBV6-3 with TRBJ1-1; no reliable D call. Germline CDR1 MNHEY, CDR2 SVGEGT. V dropped 5 bases and J dropped 2 bases, with 15 bases sitting between them. This CDR3 comprises 15 residues. The CDR3 DNA sequence: TGTGCCAGCAGTGAGCCCCGGGCGGTAAACACTGAAGCTTTCTTT. This encodes CASSEPRAVNTEAFF.

This clonotype came up many times. The chain is built from TRBV11-2 and TRBJ1-5; perhaps TRBD1 as D (5 bases). From germline, CDR1 is SGHAT and CDR2 FQNNGV. This CDR3 spans 13 amino acids. The ends were cut back, 5 bases at V and 6 bases at J, with 11 bases in the middle. CDR3 coding DNA: TGTGCCAGCAGCGATACAGGAGGTCAGCCCCAGCATTTT. This sequence encodes CASSDTGGQPQHF.

This clonotype was observed a few times. The gene calls are TRBV5-1 and TRBJ2-3; D gene unclear. The CDR3 loop spans 15 amino acids. The V end lost 1 base, the J end lost 0 bases, and 9 bases lay between the germline ends. CDR1 and CDR2 from the germline V gene are SGHRS and YFSETQ. CDR3 bases: TGCGCCAGCAGCTTGACCCAGACTAGCACAGATACGCAGTATTTT. It is translated as CASSLTQTSTDTQYF. Combining the CDR3 with reference TRBV5-1 and TRBJ2-3 gives the whole variable domain KAGVTQTPRYLIKTRGQQVTLSCSPISGHRSVSWYQQTPGQGLQFLFEYFSETQRNKGNFPGRFSGRQFSNSRSEMNVSTLELGDSALYLCASSLTQTSTDTQYFGPGTRLTVL.

This clonotype has a single count. This chain connects TRBV6-1 to TRBJ1-5; tentative D call: TRBD1 (5 bases). The germline CDR1 and CDR2 sequences are MNHNS and SASEGT. V dropped 6 bases and J dropped 2 bases, with 14 bases sitting between them. The length of the CDR3 is 15 residues. For the CDR3, the DNA is TGTGCCAGCAGCCCCGCGGGGGGGGGCAATCAGCCCCAGCATTTT. Protein sequence: CASSPAGGGNQPQHF.

This clonotype turned up a few times. J is TRBJ2-1 and V is TRBV11-2; 7 bases line up with TRBD1. Germline CDR1 and CDR2: SGHAT and FQNNGV. V trimming: 5 bases; J trimming: 3 bases; junction bases outside the gene matches: 7. The CDR3 is 15 amino acids. CDR3 coding DNA: TGTGCCAGCAGCGGAACCGGGACAGACTACAATGAGCAGTTCTTC. Translating gives CASSGTGTDYNEQFF. The complete variable domain, with remaining parts taken from reference TRBV11-2 and TRBJ2-1, reads EAGVAQSPRYKIIEKRQSVAFWCNPISGHATLYWYQQILGQGPKLLIQFQNNGVVDDSQLPKDRFSAERLKGVDSTLKIQPAKLEDSAVYLCASSGTGTDYNEQFFGPGTRLTVL.

The chain recombines TRBV14 with TRBJ1-1; possible D gene TRBD1, 5 bases. CDR3 length equals 14 residues. Germline CDR1 SGHDN, CDR2 FVKESK. Trimming left V 3 bases short and J 6 bases short, with 14 bases between. CDR3 in amino acids: CASSHTYQGAEAFF. CDR3 nucleotides: TGTGCCAGCAGCCACACCTACCAAGGGGCTGAAGCTTTCTTT.

This clonotype has only a few counts. Written as DNA, the CDR3 is TGTGCCAGCAGCCCGGAACCGGGACAGGGGTCCAATGAGCAGTTCTTC. As protein: CASSPEPGQGSNEQFF. V is TRBV5-6 and J is TRBJ2-1; 10 bases align to TRBD1. Trimming took 4 bases from V and 6 from J; bases not matched to a gene: 10. The CDR3 is 16 residues long. Germline CDR1 SGHDT, CDR2 YYEEEE. Variable domain in full (rest from reference TRBV5-6 and TRBJ2-1): DAGVTQSPTHLIKTRGQQVTLRCSPKSGHDTVSWYQQALGQGPQFIFQYYEEEERQRGNFPDRFSGHQFPNYSSELNVNALLLGDSALYLCASSPEPGQGSNEQFFGPGTRLTVL.